The sequence of this TCR beta chain was determined in a study of CD4 T cells in relation to SARS-CoV-2 and coronaviruses. Study conclusions and caveats: Compared with monoreactive clones, crossreactive clones showed significantly weaker SARS-CoV-2 expansion. No crossreactivity against non-spike viral proteins was tested here. Each donor contributed either pre-pandemic or post-infection samples, not both.

The unexposed donors gave CD4+ T cells in about 2011-2018, prior to COVID-19. After roughly ten days of culture, CD4+ T cells were isolated. This CDR3 region has 16 residues. The trim removed 0 bases at V and 10 bases at J, leaving 7 bases unmatched. Looked up from germline, CDR1 is MNHEY and CDR2 is SVGAGI. About this clone itself: Its antigen is unidentified.

Repertoires were generated with immunoSEQ multiplex PCR, while TCRdb's copy carries only in-frame clones and drops some. This sample yields approximately 17,000 clones, of which 82% are seen a single time; 30% to 35% belongs to the top ten. This chain joins TRBV6-5 and TRBJ1-6; 9 bases are shared with TRBD1. The source material was CD4+ T cells from PBMCs, cultured in vitro. The origin of this receptor is a human donor in good health. The CDR3 spells CASSYSVGDRASPLHF. As DNA, the CDR3 is TGTGCCAGCAGTTACTCGGTCGGGGACAGGGCCTCACCCCTCCACTTT.